The 20 T cell receptor beta chains reported below all come from one sample, sequenced in a study of T cells in Graves' hyperthyroidism and ophthalmopathy. RNA transcripts provided the source from which TCR beta CDR3 regions were amplified. A first-round RT-PCR of the TCR CDR3 used the HTBI primer set. One entry per CDR3 protein results from TCRdb running MiXCR on the multiplex PCR reads. This table holds around 800,000 distinct CDR3 sequences, 35% to 45% found once. The sample consisted of blood. The receptors shown here come from a man aged 18 to 29 with Graves' hyperthyroidism.

The rearrangement uses TRBV19 and TRBJ1-2, with D possibly being TRBD1 (6 bases). The CDR3 loop spans 14 amino acids. Germline V lookup: CDR1 LNHDA, CDR2 SQIVND (reference sequence). V shed 5 bases and J shed 8 bases, with 18 bases lying between them. CDR3 nucleotides: TGTGCCAGTAGTCCCAGCGGGACAAGAGGGGGCTACACCTTC. Encoded protein: CASSPSGTRGGYTF. The variable domain in full, completed from reference TRBV19 and TRBJ1-2, reads DGGITQSPKYLFRKEGQNVTLSCEQNLNHDAMYWYRQDPGQGLRLIYYSQIVNDFQKGDIAEGYSVSREKKESFPLTVTSAQKNPTAFYLCASSPSGTRGGYTFGSGTRLTVV.

This clonotype was observed at least ten times. The rearrangement uses TRBV6-5 and TRBJ1-1, with D unclear. CDR1 is MNHEY, CDR2 SVGAGI, per germline. This CDR3 spans 15 amino acids. The V end lost 5 bases, the J end lost 11 bases, and 24 bases lay between the germline ends. The CDR3 loop is CASSEAETPLSGAFF. CDR3 nucleotides: TGTGCCAGCAGTGAAGCGGAGACACCACTCAGCGGGGCTTTCTTT.

In this sample, this clonotype turned up a few times. The CDR3 DNA reads as TGCAGCCGGGGAAAGGGCTCCTACAATGAGCAGTTCTTC. Its translation: CSRGKGSYNEQFF. V usage is TRBV20-1 and J usage is TRBJ2-1, with TRBD2 as a possible D gene (5 bases). Germline assignment: CDR1 DFQATT and CDR2 SNEGSKA (reference sequence). CDR3 length equals 13 residues.

The chain has TRBV14 and TRBJ2-2; D perhaps matches TRBD1 (6 bases). The CDR3 is made up of 14 amino acids. The V end lost 4 bases, the J end lost 4 bases, and 10 bases lay between the germline ends. The germline CDR1 and CDR2 sequences are SGHDN and FVKESK. CDR3 in amino acids: CASSPGAATGELFF. The CDR3 DNA follows: TGTGCCAGCAGCCCAGGGGCTGCCACCGGGGAGCTGTTTTTT.

This chain joins TRBV4-2 and TRBJ1-1; tentative D call: TRBD1 (6 bases). The CDR3 loop spans 15 amino acids. Trimming stripped 1 base from V and 6 bases from J, with 15 bases between. CDR1 LGHNA and CDR2 YNFKEQ come from the germline V gene. The CDR3 here is CASSQVLGGAAEAFF. For the CDR3, the DNA is TGTGCCAGCAGCCAAGTCCTTGGGGGGGCAGCTGAAGCTTTCTTT.

The V and J genes are TRBV24-1 and TRBJ1-6; D gene ambiguous. Germline values: CDR1 KGHDR, CDR2 SFDVKD. The CDR3 has 14 amino acids. The germline V and J ends were trimmed by 2 bases and 13 bases, with 14 bases remaining between them. CDR3 sequence (DNA): TGTGCCACCAGTGATTCGGTCGTCGATCAGCCCCTCCACTTT. It specifies CATSDSVVDQPLHF.

The CDR3 sequence: CASSLNPMGPEAFF. The CDR3 DNA sequence: TGTGCCAGCAGCTTAAACCCCATGGGACCTGAAGCTTTCTTT. V gene TRBV7-3 combines with J gene TRBJ1-1; D is possibly TRBD1 (5 bases). The CDR3 covers 14 residues. V shed 1 base and J shed 6 bases, with 12 bases lying between them. Germline V gene lookup returns CDR1 SGHTA and CDR2 FQGTGA.

In regard to this clonotype: A read error is possible here, since a much larger clone lies one base away. The CDR3 loop is CDSSFGLAFEQYF. CDR3 DNA: TGTGACAGCAGCTTCGGACTAGCATTCGAGCAGTACTTC. The chain has TRBV7-2 and TRBJ2-7, with TRBD2 matching over 8 bases. This CDR3 comprises 13 residues. Germline values: CDR1 SGHTA, CDR2 FQGNSA.

This clonotype was counted between two and nine times. The chain joins TRBV6-5 to TRBJ1-1; D may be TRBD1 (6 bases). CDR1 MNHEY and CDR2 SVGAGI come from the germline V gene. Trimming took 6 bases from V and 5 from J, leaving 19 bases between them. The CDR3 has 15 residues. This CDR3 is CASSPTSDSTTEAFF. DNA of the CDR3: TGTGCCAGCAGCCCTACCTCGGACAGTACAACTGAAGCTTTCTTT.

This clonotype was observed many times. The chain has TRBV2 and TRBJ1-4; TRBD1 is a possible D gene (5 bases). In germline, CDR1 is SNHLY, CDR2 FYNNEI. Trimming removed 4 bases at V and 4 bases at J, with 13 bases between. The CDR3 has 15 residues. The CDR3 protein is CASSGQTARNEKLFF. In DNA form, the CDR3 reads TGTGCCAGCAGTGGTCAGACAGCGCGTAATGAAAAACTGTTTTTT.

In its sample, this clonotype was seen a few times. V usage is TRBV20-1 and J usage is TRBJ1-5; D gene unclear. The V end was cut by 5 bases, the J end by 0 bases, with 11 bases between. CDR3 length: 14 residues. Per the germline V gene, CDR1 is DFQATT and CDR2 is SNEGSKA (reference sequence). CDR3 sequence: CSAPAVYSNQPQHF. Written as DNA, the CDR3 is TGCAGTGCTCCAGCCGTTTATAGCAATCAGCCCCAGCATTTT.

This chain links TRBV7-6 with TRBJ2-2; D is ambiguous. The germline V gene has CDR1 SGHVS and CDR2 FNYEAQ. V was clipped by 5 bases and J by 4 bases, with 14 bases between them. The CDR3 consists of 15 residues. CDR3 region: CASSQRRTATGELFF. The CDR3 region has the DNA TGTGCCAGCAGCCAAAGGCGGACGGCCACCGGGGAGCTGTTTTTT.

This clonotype showed up just a few times. Possible read error: a much larger clone is one base away. J is TRBJ2-5 and V is TRBV7-9; TRBD1 might be the D (5 bases). Germline CDR1 reads SEHNR; CDR2 reads FQNEAQ (reference sequence). This CDR3 contains 14 residues. The V end was cut by 4 bases, the J end by 5 bases, with 14 bases between. The CDR3, as DNA: TGTGCCAGCAGCTCCCCTGACAGACGGGAGACCCAGTACTTC. It is translated as CASSSPDRRETQYF.

This clonotype appeared a few times. The V call is TRBV7-9, the J call TRBJ2-7, with 10 nucleotides matching TRBD1. The J segment lost 5 bases and the V segment lost 1 base, leaving 5 bases of the junction unmatched. In germline, CDR1 is SEHNR, CDR2 FQNEAQ (reference sequence). The CDR3 loop spans 15 amino acids. The CDR3 DNA reads as TGTGCCAGCAGCTTAGGTTGGGGGACAGGGGACGAGCAGTACTTC. Translated: CASSLGWGTGDEQYF. The whole variable domain, remainder taken from reference TRBV7-9 and TRBJ2-7, is DTGVSQNPRHKITKRGQNVTFRCDPISEHNRLYWYRQTLGQGPEFLTYFQNEAQLEKSRLLSDRFSAERPKGSFSTLEIQRTEQGDSAMYLCASSLGWGTGDEQYFGPGTRLTVT.

This clonotype was recorded a few times. The J gene is TRBJ1-6, the V gene TRBV6-5; D perhaps matches TRBD1 (6 bases). The CDR3 runs 14 residues. Trimming stripped 5 bases from V and 9 bases from J, with 14 bases between. Germline CDR1 reads MNHEY; CDR2 reads SVGAGI. As DNA, the CDR3 is TGTGCCAGCAGTCCAGGGGAGGGGAGTTCACCCCTCCACTTT. Protein: CASSPGEGSSPLHF.

This clonotype turned up a few times. The chain recombines TRBV7-2 with TRBJ2-3; 9 positions agree with TRBD1. Per germline, CDR1 SGHTA and CDR2 FQGNSA. V was clipped by 8 bases and J by 5 bases; unmatched bases: 14. There are 16 residues in the CDR3. In DNA form, the CDR3 reads TGTGCCAGCGCCTTTAACCCGGGACAGGGAGTAGATACGCAGTATTTT. Translated, it gives CASAFNPGQGVDTQYF.

This chain's CDR3 is CASSLLPSQGDSDLNTEAFF. The CDR3 DNA reads as TGTGCCAGCAGCTTACTGCCCAGTCAGGGGGACAGCGATTTGAACACTGAAGCTTTCTTT. This sequence joins TRBV11-2 and TRBJ1-1, with TRBD1 identical over 7 bases. With 2 bases clipped from V and 0 bases from J, the junction kept 18 bases outside the gene matches. Germline lookup yields CDR1 SGHAT and CDR2 FQNNGV. This CDR3 region has 20 residues.

To note about this clonotype: Given a much more abundant clone one base away, this may be a read error. DNA for the CDR3: TGTGCCAGCATCTGGGACAGCTCGGAGACCCAGTACTTC. It is translated as CASIWDSSETQYF. This chain uses TRBV7-9 with TRBJ2-5; 7 bases are shared with TRBD1. CDR1 SEHNR and CDR2 FQNEAQ come from the germline V gene (reference sequence). The CDR3 sequence is 13 residues long. V shed 7 bases and J 5 bases; nucleotides not matched to a gene: 7. Filled out from reference TRBV7-9 and TRBJ2-5, the complete variable domain reads DTGVSQNPRHKITKRGQNVTFRCDPISEHNRLYWYRQTLGQGPEFLTYFQNEAQLEKSRLLSDRFSAERPKGSFSTLEIQRTEQGDSAMYLCASIWDSSETQYFGPGTRLLVL.

J is TRBJ2-7 and V is TRBV19; D remains ambiguous. This CDR3 comprises 13 residues. V gave up 6 bases and J gave up 3 bases, with 12 bases separating them. The germline V gene has CDR1 LNHDA and CDR2 SQIVND (reference sequence). In nucleotides, the CDR3 is TGTGCCAGTAGCGGGTCCTCGAACTACGAGCAGTACTTC. Protein: CASSGSSNYEQYF.

With respect to this clonotype: A much larger clone differs from this one at a single base, so this may be a read error. The genes are TRBV29-1 and TRBJ2-7; TRBD2 might be the D (6 bases). The CDR3 is made up of 13 amino acids. Germline V gene data show CDR1 as SQVTM and CDR2 as ANQGSEA. V gave up 4 bases and J gave up 3 bases, with 13 bases separating them. The CDR3 DNA reads TGCAGCGTTGCCATAGCGGACTGCTACGAGCAGTACTTC. Protein product: CSVAIADCYEQYF.